A selection of T cell receptor beta chains follows, all from one sample in a study of PD-L1 blockade in urothelial cancer. Sequenced by immunoSEQ multiplex PCR; TCRdb stores in-frame clones only, minus some. The sample holds tens of thousands of clones, approximately 85% seen once. Sequenced material: PBMCs, taken around atezolizumab (anti-PD-L1) treatment. These TCRs come from a man aged 50 or older with urothelial cancer. The CDR3 runs from the conserved cysteine through the conserved F or W. The order of the fields is V gene, D gene, CDR3 length, J gene, clone size, CDR3 DNA, CDR3 protein. A D gene is named only where the DNA matches it firmly. Not every row has a clone size; where given, it reads once, few, many or a size class.

>TRBV7-9|TRBD2|16|TRBJ2-1|once
TGTGCCAGCAGCTCCTATTTAGGGAGGGATGGAAATGAGCAGTTCTTC
CASSSYLGRDGNEQFF
>TRBV28|.|15|TRBJ1-5|.
TGTGCCAGCAGTTTTTCGGCAGGCGGCAATCAGCCCCAGCATTTT
CASSFSAGGNQPQHF
>TRBV11-2|TRBD1|14|TRBJ1-2|.
TGTGCCAGCAGGAGTGACAGGGCTAACTATGGCTACACCTTC
CASRSDRANYGYTF
>TRBV6-5|.|16|TRBJ1-1|.
TGTGCCAGCAGTTCCGCCCCAGGGCGGGGAGGGACTGAAGCTTTCTTT
CASSSAPGRGGTEAFF
>TRBV7-8|TRBD1|19|TRBJ1-5|.
TGTGCCAGCAGCGCCACCCCCCGGACAGGGGAACTAGGCAATCAGCCCCAGCATTTT
CASSATPRTGELGNQPQHF
>TRBV14|.|13|TRBJ1-1|.
TGTGCCAGCAGCCAGAGCAGGGGAACTGAAGCTTTCTTT
CASSQSRGTEAFF
>TRBV6-1|.|13|TRBJ1-3|.
TGTGCCAGCAGTGAATCCCAGGGAAACACCATATATTTT
CASSESQGNTIYF
>TRBV6-1|.|15|TRBJ2-1|.
TGTGCCAGCAGTCCCGGGACTGGCTCCTACAATGAGCAGTTCTTC
CASSPGTGSYNEQFF
>TRBV27|.|15|TRBJ2-3|.
TGTGCCAGCAGTTTAGGGCGGACTTACACAGATACGCAGTATTTT
CASSLGRTYTDTQYF
>TRBV18|.|14|TRBJ2-7|.
TGTGCCAGCTCACCACCGGAGGGGGCGAAGGAGCAGTACTTC
CASSPPEGAKEQYF
>TRBV5-1|TRBD1|16|TRBJ1-2|few
TGCGCCAGCAGTTCCGGACAGGGAAGGGCCAACTATGGCTACACCTTC
CASSSGQGRANYGYTF
>TRBV19|TRBD1|15|TRBJ2-2|.
TGTGCCAGTAGGTGGGGACAGGGGTACACCGGGGAGCTGTTTTTT
CASRWGQGYTGELFF
>TRBV6-1|.|12|TRBJ1-2|.
TGTGCCAGCAGTTCCGACAGCTATGGCTACACCTTC
CASSSDSYGYTF
>TRBV5-4|.|13|TRBJ2-5|.
TGTGCCAGCAGCTTGGGACTAGAGGAGACCCAGTACTTC
CASSLGLEETQYF
>TRBV5-1|.|15|TRBJ2-1|.
TGCGCCAGCCACTCAGGAGGTAGCTCCTACAATGAGCAGTTCTTC
CASHSGGSSYNEQFF
>TRBV28|.|12|TRBJ1-5|once
TGTGCCAGCAGTTTACGGGGTCAGCCCCAGCATTTT
CASSLRGQPQHF
>TRBV16|.|15|TRBJ1-5|.
TGTGCCAGCAGCCAATCGCAGGGCGTTAATCAGCCCCAGCATTTT
CASSQSQGVNQPQHF
>TRBV11-2|.|15|TRBJ2-3|.
TGTGCCAGCACCTCCCTAGCGTCTAGCACAGATACGCAGTATTTT
CASTSLASSTDTQYF
>TRBV5-1|TRBD1|18|TRBJ1-1|.
TGCGCCAGCAGCTTAAGATCGCCCCGGGACAGCAAGAACACTGAAGCTTTCTTT
CASSLRSPRDSKNTEAFF
>TRBV2|TRBD1|13|TRBJ1-1|.
TGTGCCAGCAGGGACAGGGGGAACACTGAAGCTTTCTTT
CASRDRGNTEAFF
>TRBV18|.|14|TRBJ1-2|once
TGTGCCAGCTCACCATCTTCCCGGAACTATGGCTACACCTTC
CASSPSSRNYGYTF
>TRBV19|TRBD1|14|TRBJ2-5|.
TGTGCCAGTACTGAGACAGGGAGAGGAGAGACCCAGTACTTC
CASTETGRGETQYF
>TRBV7-3|.|14|TRBJ2-1|.
TGTGCCAGCAGCGCTTCTACAGGGCCAGCTGAGCAGTTCTTC
CASSASTGPAEQFF
>TRBV19|.|14|TRBJ2-7|.
TGTGCCAGTAGTCCGTCTAGATTATCGGGCGAGCAGTACTTC
CASSPSRLSGEQYF
>TRBV18|.|14|TRBJ2-7|.
TGTGCCAGCTCACCATCGACAGGCCGCTACGAGCAGTACTTC
CASSPSTGRYEQYF
>TRBV25-1|TRBD1|13|TRBJ1-1|few
TGTGCCAGCAATTTAGGACAGGGGACTGAAGCTTTCTTT
CASNLGQGTEAFF
>TRBV28|TRBD1|16|TRBJ1-1|.
TGTGCCAGCAGTTTATTGACAGGGGGGCGCGGTCCTGAAGCTTTCTTT
CASSLLTGGRGPEAFF
>TRBV28|.|15|TRBJ1-4|.
TGTGCCAGCAGTTCCCCGGACAGCCGGTGGGGGAAACTGTTTTTT
CASSSPDSRWGKLFF
>TRBV10-3|TRBD2|13|TRBJ2-7|.
TGTGCCATCTCGGGACTAGCGGCCTACGAGCAGTACTTC
CAISGLAAYEQYF
>TRBV7-2|.|13|TRBJ1-2|.
TGTGCCAGCAGCGTGGGGCAGCTCTATGGCTACACCTTC
CASSVGQLYGYTF
>TRBV10-1|.|16|TRBJ2-1|.
TGCGCCAGCAGTGACGGCGGGACCCTTGGGCACAATGAGCAGTTCTTC
CASSDGGTLGHNEQFF
>TRBV7-2|.|14|TRBJ1-4|.
TGTGCCAGCAGCTTAGGGCAGGGCAGAAGAAAACTGTTTTTT
CASSLGQGRRKLFF
>TRBV25-1|TRBD2|15|TRBJ2-1|.
TGTGCCAGCAGTGACCCCAGCGGGGAGTACAATGAGCAGTTCTTC
CASSDPSGEYNEQFF
>TRBV5-6|TRBD2|16|TRBJ2-1|.
TGTGCCAGCAGCTCGATAGCGGGAGGGCGCTACAATGAGCAGTTCTTC
CASSSIAGGRYNEQFF
>TRBV5-1|TRBD1|16|TRBJ2-5|.
TGCGCCAGCAGCTTCCTAGGACAGGGGGCAGGGGAGACCCAGTACTTC
CASSFLGQGAGETQYF
>TRBV6-1|.|15|TRBJ1-1|.
TGTGCCAGCAGGGTCCTCGAGAAATTGAACACTGAAGCTTTCTTT
CASRVLEKLNTEAFF
>TRBV5-4|.|11|TRBJ2-1|.
TGTGCCAGCAGCTCTTCCAATGAGCAGTTCTTC
CASSSSNEQFF
>TRBV19|TRBD1|15|TRBJ1-5|.
TGTGCCACCAAAGGACAGGGGAATAGCAATCAGCCCCAGCATTTT
CATKGQGNSNQPQHF
>TRBV19|TRBD2|16|TRBJ2-5|.
TGTGCCAGTACCTCGGGACTAGCGGGAGGGAAGAGAACCCAGTACTTC
CASTSGLAGGKRTQYF
>TRBV5-1|.|16|TRBJ1-2|.
TGCGCCAGCAGCTTGGGAGCAGGGGCAAGGGGCTATGGCTACACCTTC
CASSLGAGARGYGYTF
>TRBV6-1|TRBD1|14|TRBJ2-7|.
TGTGCCAGCAGTGACAGGGGGAGCTCCTACGAGCAGTACTTC
CASSDRGSSYEQYF
>TRBV4-1|.|13|TRBJ1-1|.
TGCGCCAGCAGCCAAGTGGTCGGGACTGAAGCTTTCTTT
CASSQVVGTEAFF